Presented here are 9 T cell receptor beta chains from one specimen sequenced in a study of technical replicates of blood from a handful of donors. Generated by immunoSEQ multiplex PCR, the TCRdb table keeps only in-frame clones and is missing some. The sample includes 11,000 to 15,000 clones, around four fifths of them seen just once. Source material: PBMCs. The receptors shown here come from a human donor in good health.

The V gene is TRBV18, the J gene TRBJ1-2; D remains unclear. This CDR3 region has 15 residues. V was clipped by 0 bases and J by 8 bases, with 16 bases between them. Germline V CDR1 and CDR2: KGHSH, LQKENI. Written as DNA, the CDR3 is TGTGCCAGCTCACCACCTAGTGAGAGTGATTGGGGCTACACCTTC. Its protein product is CASSPPSESDWGYTF.

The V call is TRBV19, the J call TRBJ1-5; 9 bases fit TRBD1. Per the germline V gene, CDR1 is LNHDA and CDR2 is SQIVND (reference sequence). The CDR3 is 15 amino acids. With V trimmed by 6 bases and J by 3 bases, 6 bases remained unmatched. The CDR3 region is CASRTGGQNNQPQHF. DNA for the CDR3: TGTGCCAGTAGGACAGGGGGGCAAAACAATCAGCCCCAGCATTTT.

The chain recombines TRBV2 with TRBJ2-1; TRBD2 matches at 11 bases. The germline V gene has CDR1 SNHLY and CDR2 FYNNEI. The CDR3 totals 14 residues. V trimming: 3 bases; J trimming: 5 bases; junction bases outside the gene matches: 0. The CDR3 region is CASSEGLADNEQFF. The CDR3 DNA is TGTGCCAGCAGTGAGGGACTAGCGGACAATGAGCAGTTCTTC.

This CDR3 reads CASSELARLAYGTDTQYF. CDR3 in DNA: TGTGCCAGCAGTGAACTAGCCCGTCTCGCATATGGCACAGATACGCAGTATTTT. The gene calls are TRBV6-1 and TRBJ2-3; tentatively, D is TRBD2 (5 bases). The CDR3 sequence is 18 residues long. The germline V gene encodes CDR1 MNHNS and CDR2 SASEGT. V was clipped by 2 bases and J by 1 base, with 19 bases between them.

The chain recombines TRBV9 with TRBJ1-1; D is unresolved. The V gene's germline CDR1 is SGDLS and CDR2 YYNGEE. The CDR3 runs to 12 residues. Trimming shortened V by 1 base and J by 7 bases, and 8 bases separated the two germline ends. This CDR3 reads CASSVLGGEAFF. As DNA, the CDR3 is TGTGCCAGCAGCGTACTTGGAGGTGAAGCTTTCTTT.

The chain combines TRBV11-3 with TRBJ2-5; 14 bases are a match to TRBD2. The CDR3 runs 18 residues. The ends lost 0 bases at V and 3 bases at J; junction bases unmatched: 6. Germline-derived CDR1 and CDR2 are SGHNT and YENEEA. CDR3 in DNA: TGTGCCAGCAGCTTAGACGGGACTAGCGGGAGTATGGAAGAGACCCAGTACTTC. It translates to CASSLDGTSGSMEETQYF.

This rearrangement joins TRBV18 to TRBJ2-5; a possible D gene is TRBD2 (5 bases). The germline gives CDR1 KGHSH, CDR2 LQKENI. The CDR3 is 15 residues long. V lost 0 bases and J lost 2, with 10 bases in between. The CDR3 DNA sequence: TGTGCCAGCTCACCACCTTCCAGCGGACAAGAGACCCAGTACTTC. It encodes CASSPPSSGQETQYF.

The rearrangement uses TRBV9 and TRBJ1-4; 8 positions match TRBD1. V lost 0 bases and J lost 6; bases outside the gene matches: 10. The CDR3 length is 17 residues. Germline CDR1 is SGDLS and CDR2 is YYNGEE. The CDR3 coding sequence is TGTGCCAGCAGCGTAGAGGGCAGGGGGCGAGACGATGAAAAACTGTTTTTT. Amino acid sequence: CASSVEGRGRDDEKLFF. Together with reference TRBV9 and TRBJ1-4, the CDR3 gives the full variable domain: DSGVTQTPKHLITATGQRVTLRCSPRSGDLSVYWYQQSLDQGLQFLIQYYNGEERAKGNILERFSAQQFPDLHSELNLSSLELGDSALYFCASSVEGRGRDDEKLFFGSGTQLSVL.

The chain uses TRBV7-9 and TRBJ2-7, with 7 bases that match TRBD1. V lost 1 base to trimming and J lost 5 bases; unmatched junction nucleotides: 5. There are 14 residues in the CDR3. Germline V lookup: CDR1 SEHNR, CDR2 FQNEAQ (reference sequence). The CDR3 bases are TGTGCCAGCAGCTTAGGGAAAACAGGGGACGAGCAGTACTTC. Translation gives CASSLGKTGDEQYF.